This TCR beta chain was sequenced during a study of response to subunit inactivated influenza vaccine. TCRdb reprocessed the RT-PCR reads with MiXCR, giving one entry per CDR3 protein. This table holds about 570,000 distinct CDR3 sequences, 12% found once. This clonotype turned up a few times. The CDR3 spans 15 residues. CDR1 and CDR2 from the germline V gene are LGHNA and YSLEER. V was cut by 0 bases and J by 8 bases, with 13 bases left in between. The TCR sequence derives from a man in his fifties who received an inactivated influenza vaccine. The chain has TRBV4-3 and TRBJ1-4, with D perhaps TRBD1 (6 bases). The starting material was PBMCs from blood, obtained on the day of vaccination. The CDR3 spells CASSQEWGRQEKLFF. The CDR3 DNA follows: TGCGCCAGCAGCCAAGAGTGGGGGCGCCAGGAAAAACTGTTTTTT.